Listed below are T cell receptor beta chains from one sample, sequenced in a study of blood T cell repertoires in COVID-19. Using immunoSEQ multiplex PCR, the repertoire was profiled, and TCRdb retains in-frame clones only, with some absent. The sample contains approximately 270,000 clones, 87% of which appear only once. The sample was peripheral blood. These receptors came from a man between 18 and 35 years old with active or convalescent COVID-19. CDR3s include the opening cysteine and the closing phenylalanine or tryptophan. D genes are given only for firm matches. Size tells how often a clone was seen (once, few, many) or the class of an expanded clone, and some rows leave it out.

J gene | V gene | clone size | CDR3 length | D gene | CDR3 protein | CDR3 DNA
TRBJ1-5 | TRBV7-8 | - | 14 | - | CASSLGEANQPQHF | TGTGCCAGCAGCTTAGGTGAGGCGAATCAGCCCCAGCATTTT
TRBJ2-7 | TRBV5-6 | few | 14 | TRBD2 | CASSLAGLRQEQYF | TGTGCCAGCAGCTTGGCGGGACTACGTCAGGAGCAGTACTTC
TRBJ2-3 | TRBV5-4 | - | 14 | TRBD1 | CASSLGAGGDTQYF | TGTGCCAGCAGCTTAGGGGCAGGGGGAGATACGCAGTATTTT
TRBJ2-7 | TRBV5-5 | - | 15 | TRBD2 | CASSQGLAGLYEQYF | TGTGCCAGCAGCCAGGGACTAGCGGGACTTTACGAGCAGTACTTC
TRBJ2-3 | TRBV7-2 | - | 16 | TRBD2 | CASSLTSGGAADTQYF | TGTGCCAGCAGCCTTACTAGCGGGGGGGCAGCAGATACGCAGTATTTT
TRBJ2-7 | TRBV11-2 | - | 15 | TRBD1 | CASSLEGGGGYEQYF | TGTGCCAGCAGCTTAGAAGGGGGCGGTGGGTACGAGCAGTACTTC
TRBJ1-5 | TRBV5-6 | - | 15 | - | CASSLAQQIDQPQHF | TGTGCCAGCAGCCTCGCTCAACAAATCGATCAGCCCCAGCATTTT
TRBJ2-7 | TRBV27 | - | 13 | - | CASSLASSYEQYF | TGTGCCAGCTCCCTAGCTTCTTCCTACGAGCAGTACTTC
TRBJ2-7 | TRBV6-5 | - | 13 | TRBD2 | CASSFSGGYEQYF | TGTGCCAGCAGTTTTAGCGGGGGCTACGAGCAGTACTTC
TRBJ2-7 | TRBV6-6 | once | 14 | TRBD2 | CASSLAGVVSEQYF | TGTGCCAGCAGCCTGGCGGGAGTGGTTAGCGAGCAGTACTTC
TRBJ2-1 | TRBV7-3 | - | 18 | TRBD2 | CASSLNAGTSGGYNEQFF | TGTGCCAGCAGCTTAAATGCCGGGACTAGCGGGGGTTACAATGAGCAGTTCTTC
TRBJ2-7 | TRBV6-2/TRBV6-3 | - | 15 | - | CASSYSVEGSDEQYF | TGTGCCAGCAGTTACTCAGTAGAGGGCAGTGACGAGCAGTACTTC
TRBJ1-2 | TRBV18 | - | 16 | - | CASSPRVQQAIYGYTF | TGTGCCAGCTCACCACGAGTGCAACAGGCGATCTATGGCTACACCTTC
TRBJ1-1 | TRBV6-2/TRBV6-3 | - | 15 | - | CASSFRGLENTEAFF | TGTGCCAGCAGTTTTCGTGGACTGGAGAACACTGAAGCTTTCTTT
TRBJ2-7 | TRBV6-5 | few | 15 | - | CASSLRRRGADEQYF | TGTGCCAGCAGTTTACGCCGAAGGGGTGCAGACGAGCAGTACTTC
TRBJ2-7 | TRBV30 | - | 13 | TRBD1 | CAWQRDRGYEQYF | TGTGCCTGGCAACGGGACAGGGGCTACGAGCAGTACTTC
TRBJ2-1 | TRBV29-1 | - | 14 | TRBD2 | CSVVGGRGVDEQFF | TGCAGCGTTGTAGGTGGGAGGGGAGTCGATGAGCAGTTCTTC
TRBJ2-1 | TRBV19 | - | 15 | TRBD2 | CASSMKGLAGNEQFF | TGTGCCAGTAGTATGAAGGGACTAGCGGGGAATGAGCAGTTCTTC
TRBJ1-3 | TRBV7-6 | - | 14 | - | CASSPLLKGNTIYF | TGTGCCAGCAGCCCCTTGTTAAAAGGAAACACCATATATTTT
TRBJ2-6 | TRBV5-1 | once | 16 | - | CASTRELSTGANVLTF | TGCGCCAGCACTCGGGAGTTGTCTACCGGGGCCAACGTCCTGACTTTC
TRBJ1-2 | TRBV29-1 | - | 13 | - | CSVFMGRYYGYTF | TGCAGCGTCTTCATGGGCAGATACTATGGCTACACCTTC
TRBJ2-2 | TRBV18 | once | 18 | TRBD2 | CASSHQGLAGAPTGELFF | TGTGCCAGCTCTCACCAAGGACTAGCGGGGGCCCCCACCGGGGAGCTGTTTTTT
TRBJ2-1 | TRBV20-1 | - | 9 | - | CSATLEQFF | TGCAGTGCTACTTTAGAGCAGTTCTTC
TRBJ1-1 | TRBV19 | - | 13 | - | CASSPRLPTEAFF | TGTGCCAGTAGTCCGCGATTACCCACTGAAGCTTTCTTT
TRBJ2-3 | TRBV29-1 | - | 12 | - | CSVDTGTDTQYF | TGCAGCGTAGATACAGGCACAGATACGCAGTATTTT
TRBJ2-5 | TRBV6-5 | - | 14 | - | CASRPSGLSPTQYF | TGTGCCAGCAGACCATCAGGCCTCTCCCCGACCCAGTACTTC
TRBJ2-1 | TRBV18 | - | 18 | - | CASSPGQQGPGLRYEQFF | TGTGCCAGCTCACCAGGACAGCAAGGCCCAGGACTGCGATACGAGCAGTTCTTC
TRBJ1-2 | TRBV7-2 | - | 13 | - | CASSFTGGYGYTF | TGTGCCAGCAGCTTTACCGGGGGCTATGGCTACACCTTC
TRBJ2-7 | TRBV19 | - | 13 | TRBD1 | CASRGTGGNEQYF | TGTGCCAGTAGGGGGACAGGGGGCAACGAGCAGTACTTC
TRBJ2-2 | TRBV9 | - | 15 | TRBD1 | CASRRTGGWTGELFF | TGTGCCAGCCGGAGAACAGGGGGATGGACCGGGGAGCTGTTTTTT
TRBJ1-3 | TRBV13 | - | 16 | - | CASSGGFSSLGNTIYF | TGTGCCAGCAGCGGCGGTTTTTCATCACTTGGAAACACCATATATTTT
TRBJ1-3 | TRBV10-3 | - | 18 | - | CAISGESPRNFGGNTIYF | TGTGCCATCAGTGGAGAAAGTCCGAGAAATTTTGGTGGAAACACCATATATTTT
TRBJ2-7 | TRBV28 | - | 15 | - | CASSTEGRGYHEQYF | TGTGCCAGCAGTACCGAAGGGAGAGGATACCACGAGCAGTACTTC
TRBJ1-1 | TRBV6-5 | - | 14 | - | CASSQPGVNTEAFF | TGTGCCAGCAGCCAACCCGGGGTTAACACTGAAGCTTTCTTT
TRBJ2-1 | TRBV28 | - | 13 | TRBD2 | CASSLGLAGGLFF | TGTGCCAGCAGTCTGGGACTAGCGGGAGGTTTGTTCTTC
TRBJ1-5 | TRBV7-2 | - | 14 | TRBD1 | CASSLGQGVGPQHF | TGTGCCAGCAGCTTAGGACAGGGAGTTGGACCCCAGCATTTT
TRBJ1-4 | TRBV9 | - | 15 | TRBD1 | CASNSGGGLNEKLFF | TGTGCCAGCAACTCAGGAGGGGGCCTTAATGAAAAACTGTTTTTT
TRBJ1-2 | TRBV16 | - | 15 | - | CASSQSDRRVYGYTF | TGTGCCAGCAGCCAATCGGATCGGCGGGTCTATGGCTACACCTTC
TRBJ1-2 | TRBV14 | once | 15 | - | CASSQTDNHRYGYTF | TGTGCCAGCAGCCAAACAGATAACCACCGATATGGCTACACCTTC